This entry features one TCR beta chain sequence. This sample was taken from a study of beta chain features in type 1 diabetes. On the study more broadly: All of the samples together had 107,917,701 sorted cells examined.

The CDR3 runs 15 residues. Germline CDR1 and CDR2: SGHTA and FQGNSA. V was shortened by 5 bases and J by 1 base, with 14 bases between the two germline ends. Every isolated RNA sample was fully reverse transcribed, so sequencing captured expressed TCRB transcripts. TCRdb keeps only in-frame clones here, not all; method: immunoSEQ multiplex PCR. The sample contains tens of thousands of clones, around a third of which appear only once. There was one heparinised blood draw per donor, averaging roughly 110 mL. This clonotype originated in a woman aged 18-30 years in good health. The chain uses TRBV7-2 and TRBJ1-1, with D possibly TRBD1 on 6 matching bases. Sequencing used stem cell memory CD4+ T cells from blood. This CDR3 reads CASSRRGRGNTEAFF. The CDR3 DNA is TGTGCCAGCAGCCGTCGGGGCAGGGGGAACACTGAAGCTTTCTTT. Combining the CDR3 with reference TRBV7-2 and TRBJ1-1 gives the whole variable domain GAGVSQSPSNKVTEKGKDVELRCDPISGHTALYWYRQSLGQGLEFLIYFQGNSAPDKSGLPSDRFSAERTGGSVSTLTIQRTQQEDSAVYLCASSRRGRGNTEAFFGQGTRLTVV.